The rows below give T cell receptor beta chains drawn from one sample of a study of blood T cell repertoires in COVID-19. The repertoire was sequenced with immunoSEQ multiplex PCR; TCRdb's copy has only in-frame clones and lacks some. The data hold 250,000 to 300,000 clones, with about 81% observed a single time. The sequenced material came from PBMCs or T cells enriched from blood (not recorded which). These receptor sequences come from a young man with acute COVID-19. CDR3s include the opening cysteine and the closing phenylalanine or tryptophan. D genes are given only for firm matches. Size is omitted from some rows. Given values are once, few, many or a class for expanded clones.

d_call j_call clone_size v_call cdr3_nt cdr3_aa
- TRBJ2-6 - TRBV4-1 TGCGCCAGCAGCCAGGGGCCAACCTCTGGGGCCAACGTCCTGACTTTC CASSQGPTSGANVLTF
TRBD2 TRBJ2-1 - TRBV11-2 TGTGCCAGCAGCTATAGCGGGGGGCCTAACAATGAGCAGTTCTTC CASSYSGGPNNEQFF
TRBD1 TRBJ2-5 - TRBV27 TGTGCCAGCAGTTTATCTCCGGCAGGGGGCCCGAGGACCCAGTACTTC CASSLSPAGGPRTQYF
- TRBJ1-1 many TRBV4-1 TGCGCCAGCAGCCAGGGCGACACTGAAGCTTTCTTT CASSQGDTEAFF
- TRBJ1-3 - TRBV3-1/TRBV3-2 TGTGCCAGCAGCCCCCAGGCCTCTGGAAACACCATATATTTT CASSPQASGNTIYF
- TRBJ1-2 - TRBV6-2/TRBV6-3 TGTGCCAGCAGTTACTCCCCTCCCAGCTATGGCTACACCTTC CASSYSPPSYGYTF
TRBD2 TRBJ2-1 - TRBV6-4 TGTGCCAGCAGTGAAGGTGGGGGGGGTTACAATGAGCAGTTCTTC CASSEGGGGYNEQFF
- TRBJ1-6 - TRBV28 TGTGCCAGCCACCCAGGGAATTCACCCCTCCACTTT CASHPGNSPLHF
TRBD1 TRBJ1-6 - TRBV4-1 TGCGCCAGCAGCCGTTGGGACAGCCAGATCGGTAATTCACCCCTCCACTTT CASSRWDSQIGNSPLHF
- TRBJ2-1 - TRBV10-3 TGTGCCATCAGTGAAATAAGGGAGAAGTACAATGAGCAGTTCTTC CAISEIREKYNEQFF
TRBD2 TRBJ2-2 - TRBV5-1 TGTGCCAGCAGCCCCCTACGGGGGGGCCCCGGGGAGCTGTTTTTT CASSPLRGGPGELFF
TRBD1 TRBJ2-3 - TRBV3-1/TRBV3-2 TGTGCCAGCAGGGGACCGGACAGGGGGGATAATACGCAGTATTTT CASRGPDRGDNTQYF
- TRBJ1-2 - TRBV10-3 TGTGCCATCAGTGGTGGGGGCGCCCATGGCTACACCTTC CAISGGGAHGYTF
TRBD1 TRBJ2-4 - TRBV24-1 TGTGCCACCGTGACAGGGGCGGACATTCAGTACTTC CATVTGADIQYF
TRBD2 TRBJ2-1 - TRBV14 TGTGCCAGCAGTCCACATAGCGGGAGCTCCTACAATGAGCAGTTCTTC CASSPHSGSSYNEQFF